The 27 T cell receptor beta chains reported below all come from one sample, sequenced in a study of shared clonotypes between healthy human individuals. Positive CCR7 selection of CD45RO-negative cells yielded the naive CD8 cells, and terminally differentiated effector memory CD45RA+ cells were excluded. Generated by immunoSEQ multiplex PCR, the TCRdb table keeps only in-frame clones and is missing some. The repertoire consists of approximately 1.9 million clones, with around 95% occurring once and the leading ten covering around 1.8%. Sequenced: naive CD8+ T cells from PBMCs. These receptors were taken from a man between 18 and 29 years old in good health. Some clones in this sample may be carry-over from other donors' samples.

This clone was counted between two and nine times. The CDR3 region is CAWSRGGPYEQYF. In DNA form, the CDR3 reads TGTGCCTGGAGTAGGGGGGGCCCATACGAGCAGTACTTC. The J gene is TRBJ2-7, the V gene TRBV30; the D gene is possibly TRBD2 (7 bases). The germline gives CDR1 GTSNPN, CDR2 SVGIG (reference sequence). This CDR3 region has 13 residues. V gave up 2 bases and J gave up 4 bases, with 12 bases separating them.

The gene calls are TRBV10-3 and TRBJ2-7; D is perhaps TRBD1 (6 bases). This CDR3 is 16 amino acids long. Trimming stripped 5 bases from V and 2 bases from J, with 19 bases between. Looked up from germline, CDR1 is ENHRY and CDR2 is SYGVKD. The chain's CDR3 is CAISIPTGDTTYEQYF. CDR3 sequence (DNA): TGTGCCATCAGTATCCCGACAGGAGATACTACCTACGAGCAGTACTTC.

The genes are TRBV21-1 and TRBJ2-1. TRBV21-1 is a recognized pseudogene. The CDR3 totals 17 residues. The DNA of the CDR3 is TGTGCCAGCAGCAAAGTTCTGGGGGAGCGGAGGTGGAATGAGCAGTTCTTC. Translation: CASSKVLGERRWNEQFF.

V is TRBV5-1 and J is TRBJ2-7; D remains unclear. The germline V gene has CDR1 SGHRS and CDR2 YFSETQ. The CDR3 runs to 15 residues. Trimming took off 0 bases at V and 2 bases at J, with 12 bases between the two ends. The CDR3 is CASSLAGAPTYEQYF. The CDR3, as DNA: TGCGCCAGCAGCTTGGCAGGCGCCCCCACCTACGAGCAGTACTTC. Looking up the rest from reference TRBV5-1 and TRBJ2-7 gives the full variable domain: KAGVTQTPRYLIKTRGQQVTLSCSPISGHRSVSWYQQTPGQGLQFLFEYFSETQRNKGNFPGRFSGRQFSNSRSEMNVSTLELGDSALYLCASSLAGAPTYEQYFGPGTRLTVT.

The chain employs TRBV30 and TRBJ1-5, with a tentative D call TRBD1 (6 bases). The germline gives CDR1 GTSNPN, CDR2 SVGIG (reference sequence). The CDR3 extends over 14 amino acids. Trimming cost V 1 base and J 7 bases, with 14 bases left between them. The CDR3 here is CAWSEGQSSQPQHF. CDR3 DNA: TGTGCCTGGAGTGAAGGACAGAGTTCGCAGCCCCAGCATTTT.

On this clone itself: The same CDR3 is also encoded by other DNA sequences in this sample. This chain uses TRBV6-5 with TRBJ2-2; D may be TRBD1 or TRBD2 (5 bases each). Trimming stripped 0 bases from V and 2 bases from J, with 7 bases between. CDR1 and CDR2 from the germline V gene are MNHEY and SVGAGI. The CDR3 is 15 amino acids. CDR3 region: CASSYSGVNTGELFF. As DNA, the CDR3 is TGTGCCAGCAGTTACTCGGGGGTAAACACCGGGGAGCTGTTTTTT.

V is TRBV6-1 and J is TRBJ2-4; tentative D call: TRBD2 (7 bases). Deletions cut 1 base from V and 6 bases from J, with 10 bases between. CDR1 and CDR2 (germline): MNHNS, SASEGT. CDR3 length: 14 amino acids. The CDR3: CASSEVGGGNIQYF. CDR3 bases: TGTGCCAGCAGTGAAGTGGGAGGGGGAAACATTCAGTACTTC.

The rearrangement joins TRBV15 to TRBJ1-2; 8 bases align to TRBD1. V dropped 1 base and J dropped 2; count of bases not matched to a gene: 3. Germline lookup yields CDR1 LNHNV and CDR2 YYDKDF (reference sequence). This CDR3 comprises 15 residues. The CDR3 DNA reads as TGTGCCACCAGCAGAGTCACAGGGGGGAACTATGGCTACACCTTC. It encodes CATSRVTGGNYGYTF.

The genes are TRBV4-3 and TRBJ2-7, with D perhaps being TRBD1 or TRBD2 (5 bases each). CDR1 LGHNA and CDR2 YSLEER come from the germline V gene. The CDR3 consists of 15 residues. The ends were cut back, 0 bases at V and 4 bases at J, with 13 bases in the middle. CDR3 DNA sequence: TGCGCCAGCAGCCAAGATGAGGGACCCATGTACGAGCAGTACTTC. Amino acid sequence: CASSQDEGPMYEQYF.

CDR3 nucleotides: TGTGCCAGCAGACCCAACCCGAATGAGCAGTTCTTC. Translated: CASRPNPNEQFF. The V call is TRBV27, the J call TRBJ2-1; unclear D gene. Germline values: CDR1 MNHEY, CDR2 SMNVEV (reference sequence). Trimming took 6 bases from V and 7 from J, leaving 10 bases between them. This CDR3 is built from 12 residues.

This chain links TRBV27 with TRBJ2-7; either TRBD1 or TRBD2 may supply D (5 bases each). CDR3 length: 13 residues. Germline V lookup: CDR1 MNHEY, CDR2 SMNVEV (reference sequence). Trimming took 7 bases from V and 1 from J, leaving 11 bases between them. The CDR3 loop reads CASKGRASYEQYF. In DNA, the CDR3 is TGTGCCAGCAAGGGACGGGCTTCCTACGAGCAGTACTTC.

Worth noting for this clone: Other DNA sequences in the same sample also yield this CDR3. The chain carries TRBV7-9 and TRBJ1-2; D is perhaps TRBD1 (6 bases). Germline CDR1 SEHNR, CDR2 FQNEAQ (reference sequence). V shed 3 bases and J shed 5 bases, with 13 bases lying between them. This CDR3 region has 14 residues. CDR3 DNA sequence: TGTGCCAGCAGCTTGGGTGGGCAGGGGTATGGCTACACCTTC. Amino acid sequence: CASSLGGQGYGYTF.

The chain uses TRBV6-6 and TRBJ2-7; 7 bases align to TRBD2. Germline assignment: CDR1 MNHNY and CDR2 SVGAGI (reference sequence). V lost 2 bases to trimming and J lost 4 bases; unmatched junction nucleotides: 8. There are 15 residues in the CDR3. The CDR3 protein is CASSYVRGENYEQYF. The CDR3 region has the DNA TGTGCCAGCAGTTACGTTCGGGGGGAGAATTACGAGCAGTACTTC.

As regards this clone: Other nucleotide sequences in the sample specify the same CDR3. This chain joins TRBV9 and TRBJ2-1; 11 bases match TRBD2. CDR3 length: 15 amino acids. Germline-derived CDR1 and CDR2 are SGDLS and YYNGEE. V trimming: 2 bases; J trimming: 2 bases; junction bases outside the gene matches: 0. CDR3 sequence reads: CASSVSGRAYNEQFF. In DNA form, the CDR3 reads TGTGCCAGCAGCGTTAGCGGGAGGGCCTACAATGAGCAGTTCTTC.

This clone was detected only once. In DNA form, the CDR3 reads TGTGCCAGCAGTTTCCATTACAGGGGGAATCAGCCCCAGCATTTT. Protein sequence: CASSFHYRGNQPQHF. The chain employs TRBV28 and TRBJ1-5; 8 bases line up with TRBD1. Germline V gives CDR1 MDHEN, CDR2 SYDVKM. The CDR3 has 15 residues. J was trimmed by 4 bases and V by 3 bases; bases with no gene match: 5. Together with reference TRBV28 and TRBJ1-5, the CDR3 gives the full variable domain: DVKVTQSSRYLVKRTGEKVFLECVQDMDHENMFWYRQDPGLGLRLIYFSYDVKMKEKGDIPEGYSVSREKKERFSLILESASTNQTSMYLCASSFHYRGNQPQHFGDGTRLSIL.

The chain recombines TRBV11-2 with TRBJ2-1, with D unclear. V lost 2 bases to trimming and J lost 5 bases, with 7 bases between them. The CDR3 extends over 13 amino acids. CDR1 SGHAT and CDR2 FQNNGV come from the germline V gene. The CDR3 DNA reads TGTGCCAGCAGCTTATTGGAAGACAATGAGCAGTTCTTC. Protein product: CASSLLEDNEQFF.

This clone occurred once. CDR3 region: CASSESRRDTEAFF. CDR3 sequence (DNA): TGCGCCAGCAGTGAGAGTCGGCGGGACACTGAAGCTTTCTTT. The V gene is TRBV10-2, the J gene TRBJ1-1, with unresolved D. The CDR3 contains 14 residues. Germline CDR1 WSHSY, CDR2 SAAADI. Trimming pared 2 bases from V and 3 bases from J, leaving 10 bases between.

V usage is TRBV7-2 and J usage is TRBJ2-7, with D possibly being TRBD2 (6 bases). The CDR3 loop spans 15 amino acids. The V gene's germline CDR1 is SGHTA and CDR2 FQGNSA. With 5 bases removed from V and 2 bases from J, the gap between germline ends came to 16 bases. CDR3: CASSAKLGGTYEQYF. The DNA of the CDR3 is TGTGCCAGCAGCGCGAAGCTAGGAGGGACCTACGAGCAGTACTTC.

Details on this clone: The identical CDR3 is also encoded by other nucleotide sequences in the sample. The rearrangement links TRBV27 to TRBJ2-7; D could derive from TRBD1 or TRBD2 (5 bases each). V shed 2 bases and J shed 4 bases, with 12 bases lying between them. Germline V gene data show CDR1 as MNHEY and CDR2 as SMNVEV (reference sequence). The length of the CDR3 is 14 residues. The CDR3: CASSLGGRGYEQYF. In nucleotides, the CDR3 is TGTGCCAGCAGTTTAGGGGGAAGAGGGTACGAGCAGTACTTC.

The chain employs TRBV11-2 and TRBJ2-7; 10 bases align to TRBD2. This CDR3 comprises 14 residues. V dropped 3 bases and J dropped 6; count of bases not matched to a gene: 5. Germline assignment: CDR1 SGHAT and CDR2 FQNNGV. The CDR3 bases are TGTGCCAGCAGCTTCCTAGCGGGAGAGAGCGAGCAGTACTTC. Encoded protein: CASSFLAGESEQYF.

This clone appeared once. This chain connects TRBV9 to TRBJ2-3; TRBD2 matches at 8 bases. The germline gives CDR1 SGDLS, CDR2 YYNGEE. J gave up 2 bases and V 0 bases, and 5 bases lay outside the gene matches. This CDR3 spans 16 amino acids. CDR3 amino acids: CASSVEASGLTDTQYF. Here the CDR3 DNA reads TGTGCCAGCAGCGTAGAGGCTAGCGGGCTCACAGATACGCAGTATTTT. The whole variable domain, filled in from reference TRBV9 and TRBJ2-3, reads DSGVTQTPKHLITATGQRVTLRCSPRSGDLSVYWYQQSLDQGLQFLIQYYNGEERAKGNILERFSAQQFPDLHSELNLSSLELGDSALYFCASSVEASGLTDTQYFGPGTRLTVL.

The rearrangement links TRBV7-3 to TRBJ2-7; 8 nucleotides align to TRBD2. With V trimmed by 2 bases and J by 5 bases, 2 bases remained unmatched. The CDR3 has 13 residues. Germline CDR1 reads SGHTA; CDR2 reads FQGTGA. This CDR3 is CASSLGTRNEQYF. In DNA, the CDR3 is TGTGCCAGCAGCTTAGGGACTAGAAACGAGCAGTACTTC.

The chain recombines TRBV7-6 with TRBJ1-5, with 7 bases matching TRBD1. V was pared by 4 bases and J by 7 bases, with 4 bases of the junction left unmatched. Germline CDR1 is SGHVS and CDR2 is FNYEAQ. The CDR3 loop spans 13 amino acids. The CDR3 region has the DNA TGTGCCAGCAGCTGGGGCAGGGGGCAGCCCCAGCATTTT. This codes for CASSWGRGQPQHF.

The CDR3 loop is CASKHIYLTDWRVTGELFF. The CDR3 bases are TGTGCCAGCAAACACATCTACCTGACGGACTGGAGGGTGACCGGGGAGCTGTTTTTT. V is TRBV19 and J is TRBJ2-2, with a weak D call TRBD2 (6 bases). The ends were cut back, 9 bases at V and 5 bases at J, with 31 bases in the middle. This CDR3 spans 19 amino acids. CDR1 is LNHDA, CDR2 SQIVND, per germline (reference sequence).

This chain connects TRBV14 to TRBJ2-1; D gene ambiguous. Germline CDR1 reads SGHDN; CDR2 reads FVKESK. This CDR3 contains 13 residues. Trimming took off 2 bases at V and 3 bases at J, with 5 bases between the two ends. The CDR3 here is CASSQPFYNEQFF. CDR3 nucleotide sequence: TGTGCCAGCAGCCAACCTTTCTACAATGAGCAGTTCTTC.

This sequence joins TRBV4-2 and TRBJ2-7, with D unresolved. V was shortened by 2 bases and J by 5 bases, with 16 bases between the two germline ends. The germline V gene has CDR1 LGHNA and CDR2 YNFKEQ. This CDR3 comprises 15 residues. DNA for the CDR3: TGTGCCAGCAGCCAAATCCGGGCCCTGGGGAACGAGCAGTACTTC. It yields the protein CASSQIRALGNEQYF.

A single count supports this clone. The chain employs TRBV6-5 and TRBJ2-3; 8 bases are shared with TRBD1. The CDR3 spans 14 residues. The V gene's germline CDR1 is MNHEY and CDR2 SVGAGI. Trimming cost V 2 bases and J 4 bases; bases outside gene matches: 2. The CDR3 is CASSYQGAADTQYF. The CDR3 region has the DNA TGTGCCAGCAGTTACCAGGGGGCAGCAGATACGCAGTATTTT.